This T cell receptor beta chain appears in the sequencing data of a study of blood T cell repertoires in COVID-19. Looking at the study overall: The study drew acute and convalescent COVID-19 samples from the United States, Italy and Spain. T cells, B-cell-depleted T cells, or PBMCs supplied cDNA or gDNA.

Original handling: Counts of nucleated cells, estimated from reference gene primer amplification, were obtained. This table comes from immunoSEQ multiplex PCR, and its TCRdb copy is limited to in-frame clones, with some not included. That table gives V, J and clone size, and the DNA gave D and trimming. This table has around 170,000 clones, around 84% appearing once. Sequencing was performed on peripheral blood. The TCR comes from a young man with active or convalescent COVID-19.

In nucleotides, the CDR3 is TGTGCCAGCAGCCGGGACTTAAACACCATATATTTT. Its protein is CASSRDLNTIYF. The chain couples TRBV4-2 to TRBJ1-3; D is possibly TRBD1 (5 bases). The CDR3 is 12 residues long. The V and J ends lost 4 bases and 6 bases respectively, with 7 bases between them. Per the germline V gene, CDR1 is LGHNA and CDR2 is YNFKEQ.